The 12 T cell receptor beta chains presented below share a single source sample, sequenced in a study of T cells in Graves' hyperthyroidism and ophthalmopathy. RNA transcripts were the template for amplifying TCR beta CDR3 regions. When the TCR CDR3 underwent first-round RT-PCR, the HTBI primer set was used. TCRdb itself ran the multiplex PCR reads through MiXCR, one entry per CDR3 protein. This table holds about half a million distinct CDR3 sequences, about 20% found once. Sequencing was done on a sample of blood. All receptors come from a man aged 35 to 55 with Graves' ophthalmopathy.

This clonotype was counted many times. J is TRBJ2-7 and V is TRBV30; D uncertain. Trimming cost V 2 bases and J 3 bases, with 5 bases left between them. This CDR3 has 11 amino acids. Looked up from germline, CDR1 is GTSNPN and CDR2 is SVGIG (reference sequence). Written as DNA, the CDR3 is TGTGCCTGGAGTATCCACTACGAGCAGTACTTC. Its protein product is CAWSIHYEQYF.

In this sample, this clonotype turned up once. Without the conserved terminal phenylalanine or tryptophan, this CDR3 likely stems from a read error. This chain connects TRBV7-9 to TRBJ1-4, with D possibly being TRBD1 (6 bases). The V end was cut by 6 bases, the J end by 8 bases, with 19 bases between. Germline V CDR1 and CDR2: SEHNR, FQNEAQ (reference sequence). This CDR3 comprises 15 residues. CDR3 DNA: TGTGCCAGCAGAACTGGACAGTCCAAAGGGGAAAAACTGTTTCTT. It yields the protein CASRTGQSKGEKLFL.

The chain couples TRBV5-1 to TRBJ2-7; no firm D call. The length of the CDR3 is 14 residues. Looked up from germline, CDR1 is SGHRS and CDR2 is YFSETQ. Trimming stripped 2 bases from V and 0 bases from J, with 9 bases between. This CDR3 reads CASSFDRSSYEQYF. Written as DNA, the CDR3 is TGCGCCAGCAGCTTTGACCGGAGCTCCTACGAGCAGTACTTC.

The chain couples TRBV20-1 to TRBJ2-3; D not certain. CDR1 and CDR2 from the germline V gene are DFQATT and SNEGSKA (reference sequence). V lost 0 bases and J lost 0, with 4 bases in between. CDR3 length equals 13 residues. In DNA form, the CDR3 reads TGCAGTGCTAGAGATTGGAGCACAGATACGCAGTATTTT. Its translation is CSARDWSTDTQYF.

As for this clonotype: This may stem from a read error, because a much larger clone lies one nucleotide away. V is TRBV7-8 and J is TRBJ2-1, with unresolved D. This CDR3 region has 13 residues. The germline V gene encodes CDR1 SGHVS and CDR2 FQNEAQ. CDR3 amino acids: CASSQEGAPEEFF. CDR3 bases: TGTGCCAGCAGCCAAGAAGGAGCCCCTGAGGAGTTCTTC. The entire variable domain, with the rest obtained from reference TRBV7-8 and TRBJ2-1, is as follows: GAGVSQSPRYKVAKRGQDVALRCDPISGHVSLFWYQQALGQGPEFLTYFQNEAQLDKSGLPSDRFFAERPEGSVSTLKIQRTQQEDSAVYLCASSQEGAPEEFFGPGTRLTVL.

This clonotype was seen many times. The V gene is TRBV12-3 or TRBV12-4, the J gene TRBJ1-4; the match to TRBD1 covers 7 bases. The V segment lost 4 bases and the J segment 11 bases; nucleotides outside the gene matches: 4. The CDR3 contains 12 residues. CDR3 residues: CASSYATGKLFF. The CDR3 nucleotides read TGTGCCAGCAGTTACGCGACAGGGAAACTGTTTTTT.

CDR3 coding DNA: TGTGCCAGTAGTCTCAACAGGGCGCATGAGCAGTTCTTC. It specifies CASSLNRAHEQFF. V usage is TRBV19 and J usage is TRBJ2-1; weak D call: TRBD1 (6 bases). The CDR3 covers 13 residues. From germline, CDR1 is LNHDA and CDR2 SQIVND (reference sequence). The V end lost 5 bases, the J end lost 8 bases, and 13 bases lay between the germline ends. Based on the CDR3 plus reference TRBV19 and TRBJ2-1, the full variable domain is DGGITQSPKYLFRKEGQNVTLSCEQNLNHDAMYWYRQDPGQGLRLIYYSQIVNDFQKGDIAEGYSVSREKKESFPLTVTSAQKNPTAFYLCASSLNRAHEQFFGPGTRLTVL.

The CDR3 loop is CSANRGFNQPQHF. The CDR3 DNA is TGCAGTGCCAACCGGGGGTTCAATCAGCCCCAGCATTTT. The chain employs TRBV20-1 and TRBJ1-5; D might be TRBD1 (5 bases). CDR1 DFQATT and CDR2 SNEGSKA come from the germline V gene (reference sequence). Trimming removed 6 bases at V and 3 bases at J, with 12 bases between. CDR3 length: 13 amino acids.

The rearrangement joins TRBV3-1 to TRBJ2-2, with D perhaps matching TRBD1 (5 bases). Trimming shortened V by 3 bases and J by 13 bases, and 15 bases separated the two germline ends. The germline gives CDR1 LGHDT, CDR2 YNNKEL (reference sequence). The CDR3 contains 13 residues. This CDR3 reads CASSQEHQGRLFF. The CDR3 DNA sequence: TGTGCCAGCAGCCAGGAACATCAGGGTAGGCTGTTTTTT.

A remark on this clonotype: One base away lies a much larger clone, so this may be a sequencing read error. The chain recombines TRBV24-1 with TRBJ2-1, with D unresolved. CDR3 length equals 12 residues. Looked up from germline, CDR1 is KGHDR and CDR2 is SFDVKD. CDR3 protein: CTTSDLLGEQFF. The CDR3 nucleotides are TGTACCACCAGTGATTTGCTAGGCGAGCAGTTCTTC.

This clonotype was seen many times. CDR3 region: CSARDVGTSGYNEQFF. Written as DNA, the CDR3 is TGCAGTGCTAGAGATGTGGGGACTAGCGGGTACAATGAGCAGTTCTTC. The chain joins TRBV20-1 to TRBJ2-1, with 12 bases aligning to TRBD2. From germline, CDR1 is DFQATT and CDR2 SNEGSKA (reference sequence). The CDR3 runs to 16 residues. J lost 4 bases, V lost 0 bases, and 4 bases had no gene match.

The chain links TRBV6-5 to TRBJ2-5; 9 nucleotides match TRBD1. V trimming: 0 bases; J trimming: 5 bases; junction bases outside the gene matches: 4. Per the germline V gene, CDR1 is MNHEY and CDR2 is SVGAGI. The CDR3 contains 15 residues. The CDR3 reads CASSYSRGTGETQYF. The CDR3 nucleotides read TGTGCCAGCAGTTACTCGAGAGGGACAGGGGAGACCCAGTACTTC.